The 14 T cell receptor beta chains below all came from one sample that was sequenced in a study of OX40 agonist ivuxolimab in advanced cancers. Here immunoSEQ multiplex PCR was the method, and the copy in TCRdb shows in-frame clones only, minus some. The table lists 70,000 to 75,000 clones, roughly 86% of them singletons. The source was CD4+ or CD8+ T cells sorted from blood, collected in a trial of the OX40 agonist ivuxolimab. Receptors were obtained from an adult with an advanced solid tumor such as melanoma, head and neck, liver or kidney cancer.

This rearrangement joins TRBV6-1 to TRBJ2-6; D unresolved. Looked up from germline, CDR1 is MNHNS and CDR2 is SASEGT. CDR3 length: 15 residues. With 3 bases removed from V and 0 bases from J, the gap between germline ends came to 6 bases. As DNA, the CDR3 is TGTGCCAGCAGTGATCTAAGCTCTGGGGCCAACGTCCTGACTTTC. It encodes CASSDLSSGANVLTF.

The V and J genes are TRBV29-1 and TRBJ1-2; D unclear. CDR1 is SQVTM, CDR2 ANQGSEA, per germline. The CDR3 is 10 residues long. Trimming pared 7 bases from V and 4 bases from J, leaving 7 bases between. CDR3 DNA: TGCAGCGCCAAGCTCTATGGCTACACCTTC. The encoded protein is CSAKLYGYTF.

The table lists this clone with a few counts. As DNA, the CDR3 is TGTGCCTGGGGCGGGACTGAAGCTTTCTTT. Encoded protein: CAWGGTEAFF. The chain links TRBV30 to TRBJ1-1; D gene uncertain. Trimming pared 5 bases from V and 5 bases from J, leaving 6 bases between. The CDR3 consists of 10 residues. CDR1 is GTSNPN, CDR2 SVGIG, per germline (reference sequence).

The J gene is TRBJ1-4, the V gene TRBV27; no clear D. CDR3 length: 13 amino acids. Trimming cost V 5 bases and J 3 bases, with 7 bases left between them. Germline assignment: CDR1 MNHEY and CDR2 SMNVEV (reference sequence). The chain's CDR3 is CASSLRPNEKLFF. Here the CDR3 DNA reads TGTGCCAGCAGTCTCCGCCCTAATGAAAAACTGTTTTTT.

The gene calls are TRBV28 and TRBJ1-1, with 11 bases identical to TRBD1. The CDR3 spans 14 residues. Germline V lookup: CDR1 MDHEN, CDR2 SYDVKM. J gave up 8 bases and V 5 bases, and 7 bases lay outside the gene matches. CDR3 region: CASSELGQGAEAFF. The CDR3 coding sequence is TGTGCCAGCAGTGAACTCGGACAGGGGGCGGAAGCTTTCTTT.

This clone occurred a few times. The chain couples TRBV19 to TRBJ1-1; D is possibly TRBD1 (5 bases). Trimming stripped 8 bases from V and 1 base from J, with 14 bases between. Germline V gene lookup returns CDR1 LNHDA and CDR2 SQIVND (reference sequence). The CDR3 loop spans 14 amino acids. The CDR3 DNA sequence: TGTGCCAGTTTGGACACCTTCAAGAACACTGAAGCTTTCTTT. Its protein product is CASLDTFKNTEAFF.

This sequence joins TRBV9 and TRBJ2-1, with D maybe TRBD2 (6 bases). Germline CDR1 SGDLS, CDR2 YYNGEE. The CDR3 extends over 15 amino acids. Trimming removed 0 bases from V and 2 bases from J, with 9 bases in between. CDR3 sequence reads: CASSVVAGTYNEQFF. The DNA of the CDR3 is TGTGCCAGCAGCGTAGTGGCGGGGACCTACAATGAGCAGTTCTTC.

This clone was detected once. This chain uses TRBV5-6 with TRBJ2-4; 7 nucleotides agree with TRBD2. The germline gives CDR1 SGHDT, CDR2 YYEEEE. The ends lost 4 bases at V and 8 bases at J; junction bases unmatched: 12. The CDR3 contains 15 residues. CDR3 loop: CASSPGTGGRHIQYF. Written as DNA, the CDR3 is TGTGCCAGCAGCCCCGGGACCGGGGGGAGACACATTCAGTACTTC.

This chain joins TRBV27 and TRBJ1-1, with 7 bases aligning to TRBD1. This CDR3 spans 13 amino acids. Trimming at V came to 5 bases and at J to 4 bases, leaving 4 bases not matched to a gene. CDR1 and CDR2 (germline): MNHEY, SMNVEV (reference sequence). DNA for the CDR3: TGTGCCAGCAGTACATACAGGGGCACTGAAGCTTTCTTT. Amino acid sequence: CASSTYRGTEAFF.

V usage is TRBV14 and J usage is TRBJ1-1; 7 positions match TRBD1. Germline CDR1 and CDR2: SGHDN and FVKESK. CDR3 length equals 14 residues. The J segment lost 6 bases and the V segment lost 7 bases, leaving 11 bases of the junction unmatched. The DNA for the CDR3 is TGTGCCAGCAACGTACAGGGGCTTTTTGCTGAAGCTTTCTTT. Protein: CASNVQGLFAEAFF.

The CDR3 bases are TGTGCCAGCAACCCGTTCGGAGGGGCGACTGAAGCTTTCTTT. Protein sequence: CASNPFGGATEAFF. The gene calls are TRBV7-9 and TRBJ1-1; tentatively, D is TRBD1 (5 bases). The V end lost 7 bases, the J end lost 5 bases, and 17 bases lay between the germline ends. Germline V CDR1 and CDR2: SEHNR, FQNEAQ (reference sequence). The CDR3 loop spans 14 amino acids.

The J gene is TRBJ2-2, the V gene TRBV12-5, with 8 bases that match TRBD2. There are 16 residues in the CDR3. Per germline, CDR1 LGHNT and CDR2 FRNRAP. J gave up 2 bases and V 2 bases, and 4 bases lay outside the gene matches. The CDR3 sequence: CASGLLLAANTGELFF. The CDR3 DNA reads TGTGCTAGTGGTTTGTTACTAGCGGCAAACACCGGGGAGCTGTTTTTT.

The rearrangement uses TRBV5-6 and TRBJ2-1; D is uncertain. Germline V lookup: CDR1 SGHDT, CDR2 YYEEEE. The CDR3 runs 13 residues. With 0 bases removed from V and 9 bases from J, the gap between germline ends came to 10 bases. The CDR3: CASSLVRGGEQFF. DNA of the CDR3: TGTGCCAGCAGCTTGGTTAGAGGCGGTGAGCAGTTCTTC.

This clone was seen only once. The CDR3 DNA reads TGTGCCAGCAGTCGGGACAGCCAAGGGGAAAAACTGTTTTTT. It codes for CASSRDSQGEKLFF. The chain is built from TRBV7-2 and TRBJ1-4, with 7 positions matching TRBD1. After removal of 6 bases from V and 8 bases from J, the junction contained 9 bases not matched to a gene. The CDR3 consists of 14 residues. CDR1 and CDR2 from the germline V gene are SGHTA and FQGNSA.